This passage covers 31 T cell receptor beta chains from one sample sequenced in a study of cytomegalovirus exposure and HLA in healthy donors. The PCR contained 60 Vbeta and 13 Jbeta primers. Measured with immunoSEQ multiplex PCR; TCRdb has only the in-frame clones, and not every one. Among 60,000 to 85,000 clones listed, more than 60% were seen once. The sample consisted of PBMCs. The receptors come from a male donor in good health and CMV-seropositive.

V usage is TRBV6-5 and J usage is TRBJ1-2, with D unresolved. Germline V gene sequence: CDR1 MNHEY, CDR2 SVGAGI. CDR3 size: 16 residues. The ends were cut back, 0 bases at V and 0 bases at J, with 11 bases in the middle. The CDR3 region is CASSYSSNAANYGYTF. The CDR3 region has the DNA TGTGCCAGCAGTTACTCGAGCAATGCGGCTAACTATGGCTACACCTTC.

This chain joins TRBV6-1 and TRBJ2-7; D call uncertain. The germline V gene encodes CDR1 MNHNS and CDR2 SASEGT. The CDR3 has 14 amino acids. Deletions cut 7 bases from V and 4 bases from J, with 17 bases between. The CDR3: CASTRGFQTYEQYF. In nucleotides, the CDR3 is TGTGCCAGCACCCGAGGTTTTCAGACTTACGAGCAGTACTTC.

This chain uses TRBV7-2 with TRBJ2-3; 9 bases match TRBD1. The ends lost 3 bases at V and 4 bases at J; junction bases unmatched: 2. CDR1 and CDR2 from the germline V gene are SGHTA and FQGNSA. The CDR3 extends over 14 amino acids. The CDR3 nucleotides are TGTGCCAGCAGCTTTGACAGGGGGGCAGATACGCAGTATTTT. It translates to CASSFDRGADTQYF.

V usage is TRBV19 and J usage is TRBJ1-4; TRBD1 aligns across 8 bases. CDR1 and CDR2 from the germline V gene are LNHDA and SQIVND (reference sequence). Trimming took 4 bases from V and 6 from J; bases not matched to a gene: 7. The CDR3 is made up of 15 amino acids. The CDR3 DNA follows: TGTGCCAGTAGTAAGCGGACAGGGAGGGATGAAAAACTGTTTTTT. It specifies CASSKRTGRDEKLFF.

V gene TRBV4-2 combines with J gene TRBJ1-4; TRBD1 agrees at 9 bases. The junction had 9 bases not matched to a gene; V was cut back by 5 bases and J by 8 bases. The CDR3 spans 15 residues. In germline, CDR1 is LGHNA, CDR2 YNFKEQ. The CDR3 spells CASSTRTGVGEKLFF. The DNA for the CDR3 is TGTGCCAGCAGCACCCGGACAGGGGTCGGAGAAAAACTGTTTTTT.

This chain connects TRBV4-2 to TRBJ1-2; D is undetermined. The CDR3 length is 15 residues. CDR1 and CDR2 from the germline V gene are LGHNA and YNFKEQ. V shed 3 bases and J shed 1 base, with 12 bases lying between them. DNA for the CDR3: TGTGCCAGCAGCCAGGGCGGACTGGTTAACTATGGCTACACCTTC. Residues: CASSQGGLVNYGYTF.

The chain combines TRBV6-6 with TRBJ1-5; D not resolved. CDR3 length: 14 amino acids. Trimming removed 7 bases at V and 0 bases at J, with 10 bases between. Germline V CDR1 and CDR2: MNHNY, SVGAGI (reference sequence). CDR3 DNA sequence: TGTGCCAGCACGAGGTCCGCTAGCAATCAGCCCCAGCATTTT. It is translated as CASTRSASNQPQHF.

The V and J genes are TRBV5-1 and TRBJ1-6; 8 bases fit TRBD1. The CDR3 is made up of 14 amino acids. Germline V lookup: CDR1 SGHRS, CDR2 YFSETQ. Trimming cost V 4 bases and J 7 bases; bases outside gene matches: 4. Here the CDR3 DNA reads TGCGCCAGCAGCCGGACAGGGAGGAATTCACCCCTCCACTTT. Amino acid sequence: CASSRTGRNSPLHF.

The rearrangement links TRBV11-2 to TRBJ1-4; maybe TRBD1 (5 bases). V was trimmed by 6 bases and J by 7 bases, leaving 15 bases between them. The CDR3 loop spans 14 amino acids. Germline V gene data show CDR1 as SGHAT and CDR2 as FQNNGV. CDR3 in DNA: TGTGCCAGCAGACCGGACATAGGTGGTGAAAAACTGTTTTTT. This gives the protein CASRPDIGGEKLFF.

This sequence joins TRBV7-3 and TRBJ2-1; weak D call: TRBD2 (6 bases). The length of the CDR3 is 16 residues. V was pared by 2 bases and J by 8 bases, with 19 bases between. CDR1 is SGHTA, CDR2 FQGTGA, per germline. The CDR3 DNA sequence: TGTGCCAGCAGCTTATTACCGGGACTCACAATGGATGAGCAGTTCTTC. Its translation is CASSLLPGLTMDEQFF.

This clone was seen just once. This sequence joins TRBV10-3 and TRBJ1-1, with D hard to call. CDR1 and CDR2 (germline): ENHRY, SYGVKD. Trimming removed 2 bases from V and 7 bases from J, with 17 bases in between. CDR3 size: 15 residues. The CDR3 nucleotides are TGTGCCATCAGTGAGGATACCGGCCGGAGCGATGAAGCTTTCTTT. Translating it yields CAISEDTGRSDEAFF.

The chain couples TRBV7-3 to TRBJ1-1; 9 bases line up with TRBD1. Germline lookup yields CDR1 SGHTA and CDR2 FQGTGA. V shed 5 bases, J shed 4 bases, and the junction held 5 bases outside the gene matches. The CDR3 is 14 amino acids. In nucleotides, the CDR3 is TGTGCCAGCAGCCCTACGACAGGGGGCACTGAAGCTTTCTTT. It translates to CASSPTTGGTEAFF.

The chain has TRBV6-6 and TRBJ1-6; 7 nucleotides align to TRBD1. With V trimmed by 4 bases and J by 14 bases, 2 bases remained unmatched. CDR1 is MNHNY and CDR2 is SVGAGI in the germline V gene (reference sequence). This CDR3 spans 11 amino acids. In DNA, the CDR3 is TGTGCCAGCAGTTCCGGACAGGCCCTCCACTTT. Translating it yields CASSSGQALHF.

This clone was detected a few times. The CDR3 protein is CSVIDNSRRETQYF. The DNA of the CDR3 is TGCAGCGTTATTGACAACAGCCGGAGGGAGACCCAGTACTTC. This rearrangement joins TRBV29-1 to TRBJ2-5; D is possibly TRBD2 (5 bases). In germline, CDR1 is SQVTM, CDR2 ANQGSEA. The CDR3 is 14 residues long. The V end lost 5 bases, the J end lost 5 bases, and 18 bases lay between the germline ends.

V is TRBV5-1 and J is TRBJ2-5; 7 positions agree with TRBD2. Germline V CDR1 and CDR2: SGHRS, YFSETQ. The CDR3 loop spans 13 amino acids. V dropped 4 bases and J dropped 7; count of bases not matched to a gene: 7. This chain's CDR3 is CASSPWEGMTQYF. The CDR3 region has the DNA TGCGCCAGCAGCCCCTGGGAGGGAATGACCCAGTACTTC.

The chain has TRBV7-6 and TRBJ2-5, with 9 bases that match TRBD2. The CDR3 loop spans 15 amino acids. Germline V gives CDR1 SGHVS, CDR2 FNYEAQ. J lost 1 base, V lost 1 base, and 1 base had no gene match. CDR3 DNA sequence: TGTGCCAGCAGCTTAGTTAGCGGGAGCCAAGAGACCCAGTACTTC. This sequence encodes CASSLVSGSQETQYF.

This clone turned up a few times. The J gene is TRBJ2-2, the V gene TRBV18, with 8 bases aligning to TRBD1. V shed 4 bases, J shed 1 base, and the junction held 2 bases outside the gene matches. CDR1 is KGHSH, CDR2 LQKENI, per germline. The CDR3 covers 15 residues. CDR3 nucleotides: TGTGCCAGCTCACACGACAGGGGGAACACCGGGGAGCTGTTTTTT. This sequence encodes CASSHDRGNTGELFF.

This chain joins TRBV30 and TRBJ2-7; the D gene is possibly TRBD2 (7 bases). V gave up 2 bases and J gave up 3 bases, with 14 bases separating them. This CDR3 spans 14 amino acids. Germline CDR1 GTSNPN, CDR2 SVGIG (reference sequence). The chain's CDR3 is CAWSRRGPGYEQYF. The CDR3 nucleotides read TGTGCCTGGAGTAGGCGGGGGCCAGGCTACGAGCAGTACTTC.

J is TRBJ2-7 and V is TRBV5-4; 7 bases fit TRBD1. The V gene's germline CDR1 is SGHNT and CDR2 YYREEE (reference sequence). Trimming cost V 0 bases and J 6 bases; bases outside gene matches: 6. The CDR3 is made up of 14 amino acids. CDR3 sequence (DNA): TGTGCCAGCAGCTTGGAATTGGCAGGGGGCGAGCAGTACTTC. Translating gives CASSLELAGGEQYF. The entire variable domain, with the rest obtained from reference TRBV5-4 and TRBJ2-7, is as follows: ETGVTQSPTHLIKTRGQQVTLRCSSQSGHNTVSWYQQALGQGPQFIFQYYREEENGRGNFPPRFSGLQFPNYSSELNVNALELDDSALYLCASSLELAGGEQYFGPGTRLTVT.

The CDR3 reads CASSLEQANTEAFF. The CDR3 DNA follows: TGTGCCAGCAGCTTAGAACAGGCGAACACTGAAGCTTTCTTT. The chain joins TRBV7-9 to TRBJ1-1; D perhaps matches TRBD1 (5 bases). This CDR3 has 14 residues. V shed 1 base and J shed 1 base, with 7 bases lying between them. Germline V gene sequence: CDR1 SEHNR, CDR2 FQNEAQ (reference sequence).

The V and J genes are TRBV9 and TRBJ1-2, with a tentative D call TRBD1 (5 bases). Germline lookup yields CDR1 SGDLS and CDR2 YYNGEE. The CDR3 totals 13 residues. Trimming stripped 9 bases from V and 3 bases from J, with 15 bases between. The CDR3 here is CATGGDGDYGYTF. In DNA form, the CDR3 reads TGTGCCACCGGGGGGGACGGGGACTATGGCTACACCTTC.

The chain joins TRBV5-4 to TRBJ1-3; 8 bases are shared with TRBD1. Germline trimming cut 4 bases from V and 2 bases from J; bases unmatched to any gene: 2. Germline V CDR1 and CDR2: SGHNT, YYREEE (reference sequence). The CDR3 totals 14 residues. CDR3 residues: CASSLDRAGNTIYF. Written as DNA, the CDR3 is TGTGCCAGCAGCCTGGACAGGGCTGGAAACACCATATATTTT.

The chain links TRBV30 to TRBJ2-7; 13 bases align to TRBD2. The ends lost 3 bases at V and 2 bases at J; junction bases unmatched: 7. Germline V gives CDR1 GTSNPN, CDR2 SVGIG (reference sequence). The CDR3 is 16 amino acids. CDR3 amino acids: CAWRGTSGALTYEQYF. The CDR3 DNA is TGTGCCTGGAGGGGGACTAGCGGGGCCTTAACCTACGAGCAGTACTTC. The variable domain in full, with the rest retrieved from reference TRBV30 and TRBJ2-7, is SQTIHQWPATLVQPVGSPLSLECTVEGTSNPNLYWYRQAAGRGLQLLFYSVGIGQISSEVPQNLSASRPQDRQFILSSKKLLLSDSGFYLCAWRGTSGALTYEQYFGPGTRLTVT.

The CDR3 loop reads CASSLYSGGATGELFF. Here the CDR3 DNA reads TGTGCCAGCAGTTTATATAGCGGGGGGGCCACCGGGGAGCTGTTTTTT. This rearrangement joins TRBV28 to TRBJ2-2; TRBD2 agrees at 11 bases. The V gene end was trimmed by 1 base and the J gene end by 4 bases; junction bases not matched to a gene: 2. Germline loops: CDR1 MDHEN, CDR2 SYDVKM. The CDR3 contains 16 residues.

The chain carries TRBV7-9 and TRBJ2-7, with TRBD1 as a possible D gene (6 bases). The CDR3 is made up of 17 amino acids. The germline CDR1 and CDR2 sequences are SEHNR and FQNEAQ (reference sequence). V dropped 3 bases and J dropped 0 bases, with 18 bases sitting between them. CDR3 protein: CASSFNSQGQFSYEQYF. The CDR3 region has the DNA TGTGCCAGCAGCTTTAATAGCCAAGGACAGTTCTCCTACGAGCAGTACTTC. Filled out from reference TRBV7-9 and TRBJ2-7, the complete variable domain reads DTGVSQNPRHKITKRGQNVTFRCDPISEHNRLYWYRQTLGQGPEFLTYFQNEAQLEKSRLLSDRFSAERPKGSFSTLEIQRTEQGDSAMYLCASSFNSQGQFSYEQYFGPGTRLTVT.

The chain has TRBV5-1 and TRBJ1-1; no firm D call. Germline V gives CDR1 SGHRS, CDR2 YFSETQ. Between the trimmed V and J ends, which lost 0 bases and 6 bases, there was a span of 12 bases. The CDR3 sequence is 14 residues long. The CDR3 loop reads CASSLVTGGSEAFF. CDR3 nucleotides: TGCGCCAGCAGCTTGGTGACGGGTGGGTCTGAAGCTTTCTTT.

This clone occurred a few times. The chain combines TRBV9 with TRBJ1-6; tentative D call: TRBD1 (5 bases). The CDR3 contains 15 residues. Trimming stripped 0 bases from V and 5 bases from J, with 9 bases between. From germline, CDR1 is SGDLS and CDR2 YYNGEE. The CDR3 sequence: CASSVEAGNNSPLHF. The CDR3 coding sequence is TGTGCCAGCAGCGTAGAAGCAGGGAATAATTCACCCCTCCACTTT.

This clone was recorded a few times. This chain links TRBV9 with TRBJ2-5; tentative D call: TRBD1 (6 bases). Trimming pared 2 bases from V and 0 bases from J, leaving 11 bases between. The CDR3 has 15 residues. Germline CDR1 and CDR2: SGDLS and YYNGEE. The CDR3 region has the DNA TGTGCCAGCAGCGTTACAGGGTTGTACCAAGAGACCCAGTACTTC. It is translated as CASSVTGLYQETQYF.

This clone was seen once. The V and J genes are TRBV27 and TRBJ1-1; 11 nucleotides align to TRBD1. The CDR3 has 17 residues. The V segment lost 4 bases and the J segment 1 base; nucleotides outside the gene matches: 8. Germline V lookup: CDR1 MNHEY, CDR2 SMNVEV (reference sequence). The CDR3 loop reads CASSSPRTGGANTEAFF. For the CDR3, the DNA is TGTGCCAGCAGTTCCCCACGGACAGGGGGCGCGAACACTGAAGCTTTCTTT.

This clone appeared a single time. V usage is TRBV19 and J usage is TRBJ1-5; no clear D. Germline V gene sequence: CDR1 LNHDA, CDR2 SQIVND (reference sequence). CDR3 size: 14 residues. Trimming cost V 1 base and J 5 bases, with 9 bases left between them. The CDR3 DNA reads as TGTGCCAGTAGTATAGCTTACAGTTATCAGCCCCAGCATTTT. This gives the protein CASSIAYSYQPQHF.

In this sample, this clone turned up a few times. The chain couples TRBV7-9 to TRBJ2-5; TRBD1 is a possible D gene (5 bases). This CDR3 is 14 amino acids long. V lost 3 bases and J lost 4, with 12 bases in between. Germline lookup yields CDR1 SEHNR and CDR2 FQNEAQ (reference sequence). CDR3 DNA: TGTGCCAGCAGCTTCTCTCAGGGTCGAGAGACCCAGTACTTC. Translated: CASSFSQGRETQYF.